Listed here are 11 T cell receptor beta chains from one sample, sequenced in a study of breast tumors, draining lymph nodes, adjacent tissues. TCRdb recomputed calls from the multiplex PCR reads with MiXCR, one row per CDR3 protein. The sample yields fewer than 300,000 distinct CDR3 sequences, about 34% seen once. Axillary draining lymph nodes of breast cancer patients supplied the node samples. The sequenced sample consisted of axillary lymph node tissue. These receptors all come from a female donor with breast cancer. Some clones in this sample may be carry-over from other donors' samples.

This clonotype was picked up many times. V gene TRBV20-1 combines with J gene TRBJ2-4; TRBD2 agrees at 9 bases. Trimming cost V 7 bases and J 1 base; bases outside gene matches: 11. The CDR3 has 16 residues. Germline V lookup: CDR1 DFQATT, CDR2 SNEGSKA (reference sequence). CDR3 residues: CSVKAAGGLAKNIQYF. As DNA, the CDR3 is TGCAGTGTGAAGGCAGCGGGAGGTTTGGCCAAAAACATTCAGTACTTC.

This clonotype was counted ten times or more. The chain employs TRBV19 and TRBJ2-3, with 9 bases lining up with TRBD2. This CDR3 has 17 residues. CDR1 LNHDA and CDR2 SQIVND come from the germline V gene (reference sequence). V lost 5 bases, J lost 1 base, and 10 bases stayed unmatched. This chain's CDR3 is CASSGGRLAGRTDTQYF. The CDR3 DNA sequence: TGTGCCAGTAGTGGGGGTAGGCTAGCGGGACGCACAGATACGCAGTATTTT.

As for this clonotype: A clone one base away is much larger, so this may be a read error. The chain links TRBV7-2 to TRBJ2-5, with 8 nucleotides matching TRBD1. This CDR3 contains 15 residues. Germline CDR1 is SGHTA and CDR2 is FQGNSA. The CDR3 DNA reads TGTGCCAGCAGCTTAGCGGGACAGGTGCTGGAGACCCAGCACTTC. This gives the protein CASSLAGQVLETQHF.

Many counts were recorded for this clonotype. A much larger clone differs by one base, so this may be a read error. This chain uses TRBV7-8 with TRBJ2-5; the D is unclear. The CDR3 is 15 amino acids. The germline CDR1 and CDR2 sequences are SGHVS and FQNEAQ. The CDR3 protein is CASSVWEKYQETQHF. In DNA form, the CDR3 reads TGTGCCAGCAGCGTTTGGGAAAAGTACCAAGAGACCCAGCACTTC.

In this sample, this clonotype turned up many times. This rearrangement joins TRBV24-1 to TRBJ2-3; D not certain. V lost 7 bases, J lost 2 bases, and 9 bases lay in between. This CDR3 comprises 13 residues. Per germline, CDR1 KGHDR and CDR2 SFDVKD. The CDR3 protein is CATRGSNTDTQYF. The CDR3 nucleotides are TGTGCCACCAGGGGAAGCAACACAGATACGCAGTATTTT.

This clonotype was recorded many times. The chain links TRBV7-2 to TRBJ2-7; D is perhaps TRBD2 (6 bases). Trimming removed 2 bases from V and 0 bases from J, with 20 bases in between. CDR1 SGHTA and CDR2 FQGNSA come from the germline V gene. CDR3 size: 18 residues. The CDR3 loop reads CASSLSRPGVGSSYEQYF. The CDR3 DNA reads TGTGCCAGCAGCTTAAGTCGACCGGGAGTCGGGAGCTCCTACGAGCAGTACTTC.

The chain combines TRBV5-1 with TRBJ2-7; D remains unclear. V shed 0 bases and J shed 0 bases, with 16 bases lying between them. The CDR3 extends over 17 amino acids. In germline, CDR1 is SGHRS, CDR2 YFSETQ. The CDR3: CASSLDSFLTLSYEQYF. In nucleotides, the CDR3 is TGCGCCAGCAGCTTGGACAGCTTCCTCACCCTCTCCTACGAGCAGTACTTC.

This clonotype has more than one count but fewer than ten. Since a much larger clone is just one base distant, this may be a read error. V is TRBV2 and J is TRBJ2-1, with 11 bases that match TRBD2. V lost 8 bases, J lost 6 bases, and 3 bases stayed unmatched. There are 13 residues in the CDR3. The germline V gene encodes CDR1 SNHLY and CDR2 FYNNEI. The DNA for the CDR3 is TGTGCCAGCCGACTAGCGGGGTGCAATGAGCAGTTCTTC. This gives the protein CASRLAGCNEQFF. The full variable domain, completed using reference TRBV2 and TRBJ2-1, is EPEVTQTPSHQVTQMGQEVILRCVPISNHLYFYWYRQILGQKVEFLVSFYNNEISEKSEIFDDQFSVERPDGSNFTLKIRSTKLEDSAMYFCASRLAGCNEQFFGPGTRLTVL.

This clonotype was recorded at least ten times. The chain uses TRBV7-8 and TRBJ2-5; 7 bases line up with TRBD2. V lost 4 bases, J lost 5 bases, and 13 bases stayed unmatched. There are 16 residues in the CDR3. CDR1 is SGHVS and CDR2 is FQNEAQ in the germline V gene. CDR3 coding DNA: TGTGCCAGCAGCTGGGCAGGCGGGGGTAGTGGCGAGACCCAGTACTTC. It encodes CASSWAGGGSGETQYF.

This clonotype was seen just once. Relative to the germline gene, one junction end is altered; a read error may explain this. The chain employs TRBV25-1 and TRBJ2-1; D could derive from TRBD1 or TRBD2 (5 bases each). Germline lookup yields CDR1 MGHDK and CDR2 SYGVNS. The CDR3 is 15 residues long. The CDR3 loop is CASRKSWGSYNERFF. The CDR3 nucleotides are TGTGCCAGCAGGAAAAGTTGGGGGAGTTACAATGAGCGGTTCTTC.

Ten or more counts support this clonotype. The V and J genes are TRBV2 and TRBJ2-7; 11 positions match TRBD1. The CDR3 runs 15 residues. Per germline, CDR1 SNHLY and CDR2 FYNNEI. V shed 6 bases, J shed 4 bases, and the junction held 8 bases outside the gene matches. The CDR3 DNA sequence: TGTGCCAGCAGGCCCGGGACAGGGGGTTTTTACGAGCAGTACTTC. This encodes CASRPGTGGFYEQYF.